This TCR beta chain was documented in a study of blood T cell repertoires in COVID-19. Study-level background: The samples span acute and convalescent COVID-19 from the United States, Italy and Spain.

J lost 4 bases, V lost 0 bases, and 6 bases had no gene match. The CDR3 is 15 amino acids. CDR1 and CDR2 from the germline V gene are MNHEY and SMNVEV (reference sequence). Sequenced by immunoSEQ multiplex PCR; TCRdb stores in-frame clones only, minus some. The sample lists around 700,000 clones, about 90% seen once, with roughly 0.25% in the top ten. This TCR was recovered from a woman between 18 and 29 years old with acute or convalescent COVID-19. Specimen: peripheral blood. The chain joins TRBV27 to TRBJ2-7; 7 bases map to TRBD2. The CDR3 nucleotides read TGTGCCAGCAGTTTATCGACTAGCCGACCATACGAGCAGTACTTC. Encoded protein: CASSLSTSRPYEQYF.